The source of this T cell receptor beta chain is a study of radiotherapy plus CTLA-4 blockade in lung cancer (dated by TCRdb to 2016 to 2019). Notes on the research overall: Objective responses were observed in about 17% of enrolled patients, and disease control was achieved in approximately 32%. Broad study findings and their caveats: TCR clones derived from tumors expanded in peripheral blood after treatment with radiotherapy and ipilimumab. Increased serum interferon-beta after radiation, together with early dynamic changes in blood T cell clones, were reported to be the strongest predictors of response.

The study evaluated CTLA-4 blockade (ipilimumab) given together with focal radiation therapy in patients who had chemo-refractory metastatic non-small-cell lung cancer. Including cysteine and phenylalanine, the CDR3 has 14 amino acids. The entry retains the CDR3 DNA only, 42 bases that are in frame from base 1. The V and J ends are trimmed by 4 bases and 4 bases, leaving 16 bases between them. CDR1 and CDR2 are drawn from the germline V gene (reference sequence): GTSNPN, SVGIG. Preparation of the library involved the immunoSEQ multiplex PCR assay. This immuneACCESS table, as held by TCRdb, lists in-frame sequences with V and J called but not all clones. Of the missing ones, under half trace to an unresolved V gene in checked studies; the others have no known cause. A total of 45,000 or so clones appear in this sample, around 69% of them only once. The top ten clonotypes cover 11% of the sample. As for this clone: Its binding antigen is unknown. No base quality values were provided; no much bigger clone lies one nucleotide off.

This material consisted of peripheral blood, taken from a patient treated with radiotherapy plus ipilimumab. The clonotype comes from a human donor with non-small cell lung cancer who had stable disease on radiotherapy plus ipilimumab. The chain was built from TRBV30 and TRBJ1-1; the D gene is not confidently resolved. The bases are TGTGCCTGGAAGAAGACCCGATTGGGCACTGAAGCTTTCTTT. Translated, it reads CAWKKTRLGTEAFF. Extended through the reference TRBV30 and TRBJ1-1 proteins, this CDR3 yields the full variable domain: SQTIHQWPATLVQPVGSPLSLECTVEGTSNPNLYWYRQAAGRGLQLLFYSVGIGQISSEVPQNLSASRPQDRQFILSSKKLLLSDSGFYLCAWKKTRLGTEAFFGQGTRLTVV.